Below, 22 T cell receptor beta chains from the same sample are listed, as sequenced in a study of beta chain features in type 1 diabetes. Sequencing targeted expressed TCRB transcripts, as all isolated RNA had been reverse transcribed. Clones were sequenced by immunoSEQ multiplex PCR, and TCRdb holds only the in-frame ones, with some missing. The table has 150,000 or so clones, around 8% seen once; the top ten hold around 0.56%. No antigens are known for them. Overall study results and limits: Shortening of TCRB CDR3s, moderate but significant, appeared in all four CD4+ subsets of Type 1 diabetes patients.

Sequenced input: central memory CD4+ T cells from blood. Source of these receptors: a woman under 30 with type 1 diabetes.

In regard to this clone: At one end the junction does not follow the germline gene, possibly because of a read error. The chain couples TRBV7-9 to TRBJ1-1; 7 bases fit TRBD1. This CDR3 has 13 amino acids. Germline-derived CDR1 and CDR2 are SEHNR and FQNEAQ (reference sequence). The CDR3 nucleotides read TGTGCCAGCAGGGAGACAGGGAACTCTGAAGCTTTCTTT. As protein: CASRETGNSEAFF.

This clone was picked up a small number of times. V and J are TRBV29-1 and TRBJ1-2, with D maybe TRBD1 (5 bases). This CDR3 is 13 amino acids long. Germline V lookup: CDR1 SQVTM, CDR2 ANQGSEA. Trimming stripped 5 bases from V and 4 bases from J, with 14 bases between. The CDR3 sequence: CSVSHLGGYGYTF. The CDR3 nucleotides read TGCAGCGTTTCTCACTTGGGGGGCTATGGCTACACCTTC.

This clone appeared a few times. The chain combines TRBV30 with TRBJ2-7, with D perhaps TRBD2 (5 bases). Germline loops: CDR1 GTSNPN, CDR2 SVGIG (reference sequence). This CDR3 is built from 13 residues. Trimming cost V 2 bases and J 1 base, with 9 bases left between them. This CDR3 reads CAWSWLASYEQYF. The CDR3 nucleotides read TGTGCCTGGAGTTGGTTAGCGTCCTACGAGCAGTACTTC.

This clone was picked up a small number of times. The chain recombines TRBV21-1 with TRBJ2-7; the table's D call of TRBD1 was not tested on the DNA. TRBV21-1 is a listed pseudogene. The CDR3 sequence is 15 residues long. The CDR3 loop is CASSRGPGRPTEQYF. DNA of the CDR3: TGTGCCAGCAGCAGGGGGCCGGGGCGCCCTACGGAGCAGTACTTC.

The V gene is TRBV30, the J gene TRBJ1-4; D gene ambiguous. The V gene's germline CDR1 is GTSNPN and CDR2 SVGIG (reference sequence). V was clipped by 5 bases and J by 7 bases, with 17 bases between them. CDR3 size: 14 residues. DNA of the CDR3: TGTGCCTGGGGGCTCGGAAGCCGGGGTGAAAAACTGTTTTTT. It specifies CAWGLGSRGEKLFF.

This clone showed up just a few times. J is TRBJ2-5 and V is TRBV18; TRBD2 might be the D (6 bases). Between the trimmed V and J ends, which lost 5 bases and 4 bases, there was a span of 14 bases. Germline loops: CDR1 KGHSH, CDR2 LQKENI. This CDR3 has 14 residues. The CDR3 sequence: CASSSGGLVETQYF. The CDR3 DNA sequence: TGTGCCAGCTCATCCGGGGGATTGGTAGAGACCCAGTACTTC.

There are many counts of this clone. The rearrangement links TRBV30 to TRBJ1-1, with 7 bases that match TRBD1. CDR3 size: 14 residues. Germline-derived CDR1 and CDR2 are GTSNPN and SVGIG (reference sequence). V was pared by 1 base and J by 7 bases, with 9 bases of the junction left unmatched. The CDR3 here is CAWSGWGQRVEAFF. In nucleotides, the CDR3 is TGTGCCTGGAGTGGGTGGGGACAGCGCGTTGAAGCTTTCTTT.

V and J are TRBV28 and TRBJ1-1, with D tentatively TRBD1 (5 bases). Per the germline V gene, CDR1 is MDHEN and CDR2 is SYDVKM. The CDR3 totals 14 residues. The CDR3 is CVTATGDRQTEAFF. CDR3 DNA: TGTGTTACCGCAACAGGCGACCGGCAAACTGAAGCTTTCTTT.

This clone was seen a few times. The CDR3: CASRDSVSDTQYF. The CDR3 DNA reads TGTGCCAGCCGGGACTCAGTCTCAGATACGCAGTATTTT. The gene calls are TRBV4-2 and TRBJ2-3; maybe TRBD2 (6 bases). Germline V lookup: CDR1 LGHNA, CDR2 YNFKEQ. The CDR3 sequence is 13 residues long. V was trimmed by 8 bases and J by 4 bases, leaving 13 bases between them.

This clone occurred many times. CDR3: CASSQTGNYGYTF. The CDR3 nucleotides are TGCGCCAGCAGCCAAACCGGGAACTATGGCTACACCTTC. The genes are TRBV4-1 and TRBJ1-2; D gene ambiguous. This CDR3 contains 13 residues. Germline CDR1 reads MGHRA; CDR2 reads YSYEKL. Trimming shortened V by 2 bases and J by 2 bases, and 6 bases separated the two germline ends.

The V call is TRBV25-1, the J call TRBJ1-5; possible D gene TRBD1, 6 bases. The CDR3 sequence is 17 residues long. V lost 4 bases and J lost 2, with 18 bases in between. The germline gives CDR1 MGHDK, CDR2 SYGVNS. This chain's CDR3 is CASSGREGGEGNQPQHF. The CDR3 region has the DNA TGTGCCAGCAGTGGGCGTGAAGGGGGTGAGGGCAATCAGCCCCAGCATTTT.

The V call is TRBV20-1, the J call TRBJ2-1, with TRBD1 matching over 7 bases. V was pared by 8 bases and J by 6 bases, with 4 bases of the junction left unmatched. This CDR3 is built from 11 residues. Per the germline V gene, CDR1 is DFQATT and CDR2 is SNEGSKA (reference sequence). CDR3 residues: CSPRQGNEQFF. The CDR3 DNA follows: TGCAGTCCAAGACAGGGCAATGAGCAGTTCTTC.

The chain combines TRBV7-2 with TRBJ2-5; 9 positions match TRBD2. This CDR3 region has 16 residues. Germline V gene lookup returns CDR1 SGHTA and CDR2 FQGNSA. J was trimmed by 5 bases and V by 1 base; bases with no gene match: 8. In nucleotides, the CDR3 is TGTGCCAGCAGCTTAGGACTCGGCGGGGGGGCTGAGACCCAGTACTTC. This codes for CASSLGLGGGAETQYF.

The chain combines TRBV5-1 with TRBJ1-2, with TRBD1 matching 10 bases. V lost 4 bases to trimming and J lost 6 bases; unmatched junction nucleotides: 9. The CDR3 is 15 amino acids. Germline assignment: CDR1 SGHRS and CDR2 YFSETQ. CDR3 nucleotide sequence: TGCGCCAGCAGCGAAAGGACAGGGGGAGAGGATGGCTACACCTTC. This codes for CASSERTGGEDGYTF.

The gene calls are TRBV9 and TRBJ2-3; D remains ambiguous. The CDR3 is made up of 14 amino acids. Germline V gene data show CDR1 as SGDLS and CDR2 as YYNGEE. Trimming removed 3 bases from V and 0 bases from J, with 8 bases in between. CDR3 in amino acids: CASSASLSTDTQYF. The CDR3, as DNA: TGTGCCAGCAGCGCTAGTCTGAGCACAGATACGCAGTATTTT.

This clone appeared a few times. This sequence joins TRBV4-2 and TRBJ2-3, with 9 positions matching TRBD2. Germline V gene sequence: CDR1 LGHNA, CDR2 YNFKEQ. Trimming cost V 0 bases and J 4 bases; bases outside gene matches: 8. The CDR3 length is 17 residues. The CDR3, as DNA: TGTGCCAGCAGCCAAGATCGCGCGGGGGGGCGTCCAGATACGCAGTATTTT. Its protein product is CASSQDRAGGRPDTQYF.

This clone was observed a few times. This chain connects TRBV2 to TRBJ2-1, with D possibly TRBD2 on 5 matching bases. CDR3 length equals 13 residues. Trimming removed 4 bases at V and 9 bases at J, with 13 bases between. Germline lookup yields CDR1 SNHLY and CDR2 FYNNEI. As DNA, the CDR3 is TGTGCCAGCAGTGTTTTGGGAGAGAGTGAGCAGTTCTTC. As protein: CASSVLGESEQFF.

This clone appeared a few times. The chain joins TRBV9 to TRBJ1-3; D is ambiguous. Germline CDR1 reads SGDLS; CDR2 reads YYNGEE. The CDR3 contains 14 residues. The ends were cut back, 0 bases at V and 0 bases at J, with 4 bases in the middle. CDR3 amino acids: CASSVESSGNTIYF. The CDR3 region has the DNA TGTGCCAGCAGCGTAGAGAGCTCTGGAAACACCATATATTTT.

This clone has only a few counts. The chain links TRBV13 to TRBJ2-3, with D perhaps TRBD2 (7 bases). CDR1 and CDR2 (germline): PRHDT, FYEKMQ (reference sequence). The CDR3 runs 16 residues. Trimming shortened V by 5 bases and J by 4 bases, and 19 bases separated the two germline ends. The CDR3 here is CASSAHGGGGPDTQYF. The CDR3, as DNA: TGTGCCAGCAGCGCCCACGGTGGGGGGGGCCCAGATACGCAGTATTTT.

V gene TRBV9 combines with J gene TRBJ2-2; D possibly corresponds to TRBD2 (5 bases). The CDR3 runs 16 residues. The V end was cut by 0 bases, the J end by 6 bases, with 15 bases between. Per germline, CDR1 SGDLS and CDR2 YYNGEE. The chain's CDR3 is CASSVDPAGLAGELFF. CDR3 bases: TGTGCCAGCAGCGTAGATCCCGCTGGACTCGCCGGGGAGCTGTTTTTT.

This sequence joins TRBV20-1 and TRBJ2-7, with 8 nucleotides matching TRBD2. CDR3 length: 11 residues. J was trimmed by 13 bases and V by 5 bases; bases with no gene match: 10. CDR1 DFQATT and CDR2 SNEGSKA come from the germline V gene (reference sequence). As DNA, the CDR3 is TGCAGTGCTCCCGGGGGGGTTCGTGGATACTTC. Translated: CSAPGGVRGYF.

The chain links TRBV11-1 to TRBJ1-5, with no clear D. From germline, CDR1 is SGHAT and CDR2 FQDESV (reference sequence). The V end lost 1 base, the J end lost 7 bases, and 8 bases lay between the germline ends. The CDR3 is made up of 13 amino acids. CDR3 loop: CASSLERGQPQHF. CDR3 in DNA: TGTGCCAGCAGCTTAGAAAGAGGCCAGCCCCAGCATTTT.